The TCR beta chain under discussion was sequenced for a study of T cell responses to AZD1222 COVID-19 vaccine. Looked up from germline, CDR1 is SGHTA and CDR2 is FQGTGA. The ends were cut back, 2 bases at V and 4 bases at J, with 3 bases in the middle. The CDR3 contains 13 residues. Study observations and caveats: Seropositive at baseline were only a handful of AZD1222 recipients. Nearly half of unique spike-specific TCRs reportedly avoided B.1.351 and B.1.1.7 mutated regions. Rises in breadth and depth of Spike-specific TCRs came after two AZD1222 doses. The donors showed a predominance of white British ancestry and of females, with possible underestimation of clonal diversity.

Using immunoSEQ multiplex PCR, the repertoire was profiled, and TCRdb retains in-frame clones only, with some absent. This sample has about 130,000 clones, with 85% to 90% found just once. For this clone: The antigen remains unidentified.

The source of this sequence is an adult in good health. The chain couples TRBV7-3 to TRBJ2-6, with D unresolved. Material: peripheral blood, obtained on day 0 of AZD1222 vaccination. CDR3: CASSLLGANVLTF. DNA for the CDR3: TGTGCCAGCAGCTTATTAGGGGCCAACGTCCTGACTTTC. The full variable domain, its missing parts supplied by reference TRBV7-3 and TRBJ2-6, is GAGVSQTPSNKVTEKGKYVELRCDPISGHTALYWYRQSLGQGPEFLIYFQGTGAADDSGLPNDRFFAVRPEGSVSTLKIQRTERGDSAVYLCASSLLGANVLTFGAGSRLTVL.